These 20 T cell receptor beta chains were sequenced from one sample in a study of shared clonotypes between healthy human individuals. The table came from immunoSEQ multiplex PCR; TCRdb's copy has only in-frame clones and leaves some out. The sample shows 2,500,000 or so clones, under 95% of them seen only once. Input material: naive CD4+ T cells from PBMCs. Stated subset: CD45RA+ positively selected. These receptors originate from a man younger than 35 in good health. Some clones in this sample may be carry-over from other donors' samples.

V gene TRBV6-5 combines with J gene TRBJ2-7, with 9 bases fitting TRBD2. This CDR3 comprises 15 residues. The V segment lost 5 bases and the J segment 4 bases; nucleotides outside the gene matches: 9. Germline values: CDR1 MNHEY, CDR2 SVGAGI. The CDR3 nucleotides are TGTGCCAGCAGTCCTAGCGGGACCACTACGTACGAGCAGTACTTC. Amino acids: CASSPSGTTTYEQYF.

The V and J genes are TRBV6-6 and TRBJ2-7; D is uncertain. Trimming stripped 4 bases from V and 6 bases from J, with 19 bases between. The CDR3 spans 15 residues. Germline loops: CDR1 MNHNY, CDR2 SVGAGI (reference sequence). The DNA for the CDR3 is TGTGCCAGCAGTTGGTCGGTGGGCATGGCGTCCGAGCAGTACTTC. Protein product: CASSWSVGMASEQYF.

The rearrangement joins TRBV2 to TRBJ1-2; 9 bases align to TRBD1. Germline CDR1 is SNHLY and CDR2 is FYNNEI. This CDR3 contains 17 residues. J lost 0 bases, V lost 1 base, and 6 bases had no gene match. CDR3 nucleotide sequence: TGTGCCAGCAGTGAAGGTGGACAGGGGAGAACTAACTATGGCTACACCTTC. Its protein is CASSEGGQGRTNYGYTF.

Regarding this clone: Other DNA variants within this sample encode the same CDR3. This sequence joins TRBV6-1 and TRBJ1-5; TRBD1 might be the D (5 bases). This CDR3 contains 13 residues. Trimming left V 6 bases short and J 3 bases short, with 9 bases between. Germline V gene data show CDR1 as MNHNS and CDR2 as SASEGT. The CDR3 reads CASRAGNNQPQHF. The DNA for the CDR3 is TGTGCCAGCAGGGCAGGGAACAATCAGCCCCAGCATTTT.

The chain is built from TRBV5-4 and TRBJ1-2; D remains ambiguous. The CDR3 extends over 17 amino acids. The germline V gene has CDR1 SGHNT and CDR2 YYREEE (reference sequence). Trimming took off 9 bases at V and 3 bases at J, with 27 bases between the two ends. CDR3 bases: TGTGCCACCTCGCTTGGCGGCCCCCACCAGACCTACTATGGCTACACCTTC. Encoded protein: CATSLGGPHQTYYGYTF.

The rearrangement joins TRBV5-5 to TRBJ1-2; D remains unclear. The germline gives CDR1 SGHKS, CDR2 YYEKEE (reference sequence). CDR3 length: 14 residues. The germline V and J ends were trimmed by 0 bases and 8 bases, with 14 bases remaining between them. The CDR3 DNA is TGTGCCAGCAGCTTGGCCGGCATCCCGCGGGGCTACACCTTC. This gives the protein CASSLAGIPRGYTF.

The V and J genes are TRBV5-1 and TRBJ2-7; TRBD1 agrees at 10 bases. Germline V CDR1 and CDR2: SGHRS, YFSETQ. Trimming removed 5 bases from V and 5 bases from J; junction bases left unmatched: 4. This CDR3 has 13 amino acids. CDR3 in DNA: TGCGCCAGCAGGGGGGGGACAGGGGACGAGCAGTACTTC. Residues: CASRGGTGDEQYF.

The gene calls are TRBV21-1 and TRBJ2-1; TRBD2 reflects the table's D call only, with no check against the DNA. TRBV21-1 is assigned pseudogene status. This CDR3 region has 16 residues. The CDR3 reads CASSKYGADVTDEQFF. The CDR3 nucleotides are TGTGCCAGCAGCAAATATGGAGCGGACGTAACGGATGAGCAGTTCTTC.

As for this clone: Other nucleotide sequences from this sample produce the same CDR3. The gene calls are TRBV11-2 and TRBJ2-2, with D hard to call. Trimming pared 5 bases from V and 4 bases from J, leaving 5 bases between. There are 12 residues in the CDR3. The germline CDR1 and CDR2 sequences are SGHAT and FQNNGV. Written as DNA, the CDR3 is TGTGCCAGCAGCCTTGGCACCGGGGAGCTGTTTTTT. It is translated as CASSLGTGELFF.

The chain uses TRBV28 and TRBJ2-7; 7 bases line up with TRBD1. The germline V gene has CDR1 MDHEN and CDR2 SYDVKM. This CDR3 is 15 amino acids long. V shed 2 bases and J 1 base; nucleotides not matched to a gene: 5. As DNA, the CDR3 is TGTGCCAGCAGTTTACCCAGGGGGTTATCCTACGAGCAGTACTTC. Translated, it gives CASSLPRGLSYEQYF. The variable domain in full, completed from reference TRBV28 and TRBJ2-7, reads DVKVTQSSRYLVKRTGEKVFLECVQDMDHENMFWYRQDPGLGLRLIYFSYDVKMKEKGDIPEGYSVSREKKERFSLILESASTNQTSMYLCASSLPRGLSYEQYFGPGTRLTVT.

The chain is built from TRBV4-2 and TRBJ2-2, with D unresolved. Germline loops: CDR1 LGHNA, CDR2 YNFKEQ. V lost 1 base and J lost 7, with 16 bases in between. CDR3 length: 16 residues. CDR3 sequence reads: CASSQVDGRLGGELFF. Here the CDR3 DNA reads TGTGCCAGCAGCCAAGTTGACGGAAGGCTCGGCGGGGAGCTGTTTTTT.

This CDR3 is CASSSSGRDNEQFF. The CDR3 DNA follows: TGTGCCAGCAGCTCGTCAGGGCGGGACAATGAGCAGTTCTTC. The V call is TRBV6-6, the J call TRBJ2-1, with D tentatively TRBD1 or TRBD2 (5 bases each). This CDR3 has 14 amino acids. Germline-derived CDR1 and CDR2 are MNHNY and SVGAGI (reference sequence). Trimming left V 6 bases short and J 5 bases short, with 14 bases between.

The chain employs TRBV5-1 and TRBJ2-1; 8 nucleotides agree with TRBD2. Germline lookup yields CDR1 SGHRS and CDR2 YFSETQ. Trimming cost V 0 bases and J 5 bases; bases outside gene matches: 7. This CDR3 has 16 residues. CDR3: CASSLAGRALDNEQFF. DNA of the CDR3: TGCGCCAGCAGCTTGGCCGGGAGGGCCCTCGACAATGAGCAGTTCTTC.

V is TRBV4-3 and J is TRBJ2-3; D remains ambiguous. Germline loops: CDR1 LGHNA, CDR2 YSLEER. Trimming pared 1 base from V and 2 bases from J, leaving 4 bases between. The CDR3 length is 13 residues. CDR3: CASSQVFTDTQYF. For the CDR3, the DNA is TGCGCCAGCAGCCAAGTTTTCACAGATACGCAGTATTTT.

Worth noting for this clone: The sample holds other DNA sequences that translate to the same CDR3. The CDR3 sequence is CASSLDPGNYEQYF. CDR3 DNA sequence: TGTGCCAGCAGCTTGGATCCAGGAAACTACGAGCAGTACTTC. This chain joins TRBV5-5 and TRBJ2-7; no firm D call. Germline V CDR1 and CDR2: SGHKS, YYEKEE (reference sequence). There are 14 residues in the CDR3. V was shortened by 0 bases and J by 3 bases, with 10 bases between the two germline ends.

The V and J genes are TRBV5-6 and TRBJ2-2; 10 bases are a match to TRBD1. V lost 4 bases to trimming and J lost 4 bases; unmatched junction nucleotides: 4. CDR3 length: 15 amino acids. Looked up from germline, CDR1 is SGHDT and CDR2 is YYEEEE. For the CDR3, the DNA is TGTGCCAGCAGCGTCCGGGACAGGGGCACCGGGGAGCTGTTTTTT. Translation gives CASSVRDRGTGELFF.

This CDR3 is CASSRRDSQETQYF. The CDR3 DNA follows: TGTGCCAGCAGTCGTCGGGACAGCCAAGAGACCCAGTACTTC. V is TRBV6-5 and J is TRBJ2-5, with TRBD1 matching 7 bases. Germline V gene data show CDR1 as MNHEY and CDR2 as SVGAGI. The CDR3 has 14 amino acids. After removal of 5 bases from V and 1 base from J, the junction contained 4 bases not matched to a gene.

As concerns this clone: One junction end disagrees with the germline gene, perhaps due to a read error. CDR3 sequence reads: CASSHSTQGANTEAFF. In nucleotides, the CDR3 is TGTGCCAGCAGTCACTCAACACAGGGGGCTAACACTGAAGCTTTCTTT. The chain uses TRBV6-6 and TRBJ1-1, with 9 bases matching TRBD1. The CDR3 covers 16 residues. Germline CDR1 MNHNY, CDR2 SVGAGI (reference sequence).

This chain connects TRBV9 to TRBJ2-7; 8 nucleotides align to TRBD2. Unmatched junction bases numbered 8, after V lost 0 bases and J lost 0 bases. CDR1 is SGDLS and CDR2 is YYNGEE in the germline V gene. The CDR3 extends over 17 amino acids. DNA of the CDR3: TGTGCCAGCAGCGTAGGGCGGGAGGCCGCTTTCTCCTACGAGCAGTACTTC. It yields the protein CASSVGREAAFSYEQYF.

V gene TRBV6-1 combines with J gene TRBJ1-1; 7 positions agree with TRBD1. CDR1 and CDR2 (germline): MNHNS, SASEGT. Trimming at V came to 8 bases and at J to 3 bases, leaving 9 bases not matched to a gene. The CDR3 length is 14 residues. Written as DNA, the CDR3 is TGTGCCAGCCAGACCGGGACAGACTACACTGAAGCTTTCTTT. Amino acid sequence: CASQTGTDYTEAFF.